Described below is a single T cell receptor beta chain sequence and its context. The target antigen is unknown. The sample originates from a study of brain T cells in children with intractable seizures. TCRdb's table, derived via immunoSEQ multiplex PCR, lists solely in-frame clones and lacks some. The sample records about 76,000 clones, 90% to 95% being singletons. Study-level findings and limits: Viral specificity was inferred only from CDR3 similarity; HCMV serostatus was unknown.

Sequencing was limited to surgery cases with top T cell transcript signatures in brain tissue. This TCR was sampled from a boy under two years old with tuberous sclerosis and intractable seizures. This sample comprised peripheral blood, obtained at surgery.

CDR3 protein: CASSVGGGDTGELFF. In DNA form, the CDR3 reads TGTGCCAGCAGCGTAGGCGGGGGGGACACCGGGGAGCTGTTTTTT. The chain uses TRBV9 and TRBJ2-2; 9 nucleotides align to TRBD2. The CDR3 spans 15 residues. V shed 0 bases, J shed 3 bases, and the junction held 0 bases outside the gene matches. Looked up from germline, CDR1 is SGDLS and CDR2 is YYNGEE.